This T cell receptor (beta chain) stems from a study of molecular identifiers for immune sequencing clone quantification. In this sample, this clonotype turned up many times. Bulk TCR library preparation followed previously described methods with listed TCR primers. Via MiXCR, TCRdb re-called the PCR reads, giving one row per CDR3 protein. The sample lists about 630,000 distinct CDR3 sequences; about 25% were seen once. V trimming: 5 bases; J trimming: 5 bases; junction bases outside the gene matches: 8. The CDR3 has 16 amino acids. The V gene's germline CDR1 is SEHNR and CDR2 FQNEAQ (reference sequence).

The receptor was derived from a human donor in good health. Some libraries in this study had Jurkat cell RNA spiked in. The source material was naive CD8+ T cells from blood, with Jurkat cell RNA spiked in. The sample's subset: FACS-sorted CD8+CD4-CCR7+CD45RA+ naive T cells. The rearrangement joins TRBV7-9 to TRBJ2-3; 12 bases are shared with TRBD1. The CDR3 region has the DNA TGTGCCAGCAGCCCCCCGGGACAGGGGGCAATAGATACGCAGTATTTT. It encodes CASSPPGQGAIDTQYF.